This TCR beta chain originates from a study of OX40 agonist ivuxolimab in advanced cancers. Looking at the study overall: Ivuxolimab, an antibody that agonizes OX40 (CD134), was administered to the patients. Partial responses were observed in three patients, of whom one had hepatocellular carcinoma and two had cutaneous melanoma.

The protocol was immunoSEQ multiplex PCR, while the TCRdb copy is restricted to in-frame clones and leaves out a portion. The sample lists around 3,100 clones, more than 60% occurring once. Per germline, CDR1 MNHNY and CDR2 SVGAGI (reference sequence). V was clipped by 7 bases and J by 2 bases, with 17 bases between them. This CDR3 contains 15 residues. The specimen comprised CD4+ or CD8+ T cells sorted from blood, sampled in a trial of the OX40 agonist ivuxolimab. The gene calls are TRBV6-6 and TRBJ1-2; no firm D call. The clonotype originates from an adult with an advanced solid tumor such as melanoma, head and neck, liver or kidney cancer. The CDR3 loop is CASTTIWGGNYGYTF. CDR3 DNA: TGTGCCAGCACCACGATTTGGGGAGGGAACTATGGCTACACCTTC.